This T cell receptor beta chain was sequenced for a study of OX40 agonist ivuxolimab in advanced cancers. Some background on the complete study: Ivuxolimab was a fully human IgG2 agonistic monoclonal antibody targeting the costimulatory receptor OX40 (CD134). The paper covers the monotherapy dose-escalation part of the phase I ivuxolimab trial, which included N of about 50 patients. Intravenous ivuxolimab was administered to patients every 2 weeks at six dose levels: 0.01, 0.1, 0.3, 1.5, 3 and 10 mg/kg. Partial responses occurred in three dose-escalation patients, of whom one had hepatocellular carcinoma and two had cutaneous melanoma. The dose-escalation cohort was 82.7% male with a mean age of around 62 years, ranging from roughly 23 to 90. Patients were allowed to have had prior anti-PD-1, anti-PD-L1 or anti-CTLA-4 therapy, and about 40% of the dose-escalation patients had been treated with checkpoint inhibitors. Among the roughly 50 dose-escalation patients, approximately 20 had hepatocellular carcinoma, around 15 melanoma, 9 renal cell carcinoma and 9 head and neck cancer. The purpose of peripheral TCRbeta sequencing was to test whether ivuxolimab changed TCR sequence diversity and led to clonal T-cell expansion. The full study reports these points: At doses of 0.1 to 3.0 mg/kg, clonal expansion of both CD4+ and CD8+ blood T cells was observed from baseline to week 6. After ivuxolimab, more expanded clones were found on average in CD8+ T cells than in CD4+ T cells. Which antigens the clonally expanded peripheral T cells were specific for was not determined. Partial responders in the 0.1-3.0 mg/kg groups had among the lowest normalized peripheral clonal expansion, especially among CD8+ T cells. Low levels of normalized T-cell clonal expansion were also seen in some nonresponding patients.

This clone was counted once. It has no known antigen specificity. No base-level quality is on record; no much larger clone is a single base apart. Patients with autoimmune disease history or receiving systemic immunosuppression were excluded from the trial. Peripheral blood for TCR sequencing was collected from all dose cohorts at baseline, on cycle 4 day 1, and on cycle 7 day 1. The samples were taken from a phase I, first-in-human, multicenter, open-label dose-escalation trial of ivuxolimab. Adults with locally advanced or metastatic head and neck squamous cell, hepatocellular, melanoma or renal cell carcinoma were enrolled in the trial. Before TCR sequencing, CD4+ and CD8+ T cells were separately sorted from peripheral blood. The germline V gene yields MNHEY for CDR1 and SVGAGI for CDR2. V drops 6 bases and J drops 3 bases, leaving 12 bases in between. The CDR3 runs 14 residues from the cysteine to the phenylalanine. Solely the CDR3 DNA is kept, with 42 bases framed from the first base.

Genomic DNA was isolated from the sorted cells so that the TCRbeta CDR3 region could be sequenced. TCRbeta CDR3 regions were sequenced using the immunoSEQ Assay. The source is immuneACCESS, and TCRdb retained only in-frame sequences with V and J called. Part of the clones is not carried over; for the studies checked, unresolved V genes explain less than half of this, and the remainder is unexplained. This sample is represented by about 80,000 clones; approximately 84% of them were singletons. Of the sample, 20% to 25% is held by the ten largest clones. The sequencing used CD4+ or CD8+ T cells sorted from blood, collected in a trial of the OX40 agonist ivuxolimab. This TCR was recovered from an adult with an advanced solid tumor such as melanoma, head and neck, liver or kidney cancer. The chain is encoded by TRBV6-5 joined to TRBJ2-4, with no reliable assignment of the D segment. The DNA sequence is TGTGCCAGCAGCTCCCAATCGGGCAAAAACATTCAGTACTTC. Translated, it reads CASSSQSGKNIQYF.